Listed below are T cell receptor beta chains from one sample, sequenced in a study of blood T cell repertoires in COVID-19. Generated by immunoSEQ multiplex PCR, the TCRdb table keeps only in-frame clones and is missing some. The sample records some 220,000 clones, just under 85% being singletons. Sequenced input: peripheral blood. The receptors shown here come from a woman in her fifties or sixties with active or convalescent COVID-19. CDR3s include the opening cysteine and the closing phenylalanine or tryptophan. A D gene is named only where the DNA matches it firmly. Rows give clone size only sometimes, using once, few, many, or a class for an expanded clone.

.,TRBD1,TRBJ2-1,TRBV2,CASSDMDRAFSGNEQFF,TGTGCCAGCAGTGATATGGACAGGGCTTTCTCCGGCAATGAGCAGTTCTTC
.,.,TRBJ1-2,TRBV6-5,CASSYSGGIVHYGYTF,TGTGCCAGCAGTTACTCTGGTGGCATTGTTCACTATGGCTACACCTTC
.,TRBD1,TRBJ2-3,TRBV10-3,CAISWTGGEDTQYF,TGTGCCATCAGTTGGACAGGGGGCGAAGATACGCAGTATTTT
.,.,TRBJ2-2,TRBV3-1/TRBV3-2,CASSQDFAEKGTGELFF,TGTGCCAGCAGCCAAGATTTCGCGGAAAAAGGCACCGGGGAGCTGTTTTTT
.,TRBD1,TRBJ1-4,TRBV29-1,CSVEVTGEVREKLFF,TGCAGCGTTGAAGTTACAGGGGAGGTGCGTGAAAAACTGTTTTTT
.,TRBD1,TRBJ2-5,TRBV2,CASRGQGGGETQYF,TGTGCCAGCAGAGGACAGGGTGGAGGAGAGACCCAGTACTTC
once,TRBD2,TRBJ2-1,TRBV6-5,CASTLSGRDYNEQFF,TGTGCCAGCACCCTTAGCGGGAGGGATTACAATGAGCAGTTCTTC
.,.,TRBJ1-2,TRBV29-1,CSVDLGYTF,TGCAGCGTTGACCTCGGCTACACCTTC
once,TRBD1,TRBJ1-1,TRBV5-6,CASSSALRGLVTEAFF,TGTGCCAGCAGCTCGGCCCTAAGGGGGCTAGTCACTGAAGCTTTCTTT
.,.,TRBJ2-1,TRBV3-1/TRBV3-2,CASSQTGTPGEQFF,TGTGCCAGCAGCCAAACCGGGACTCCCGGGGAGCAGTTCTTC
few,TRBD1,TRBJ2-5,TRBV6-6,CASSWDREETQYF,TGTGCCAGCAGCTGGGACAGGGAAGAGACCCAGTACTTC
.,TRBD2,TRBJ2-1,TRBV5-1,CASSPSLAGAGNEQFF,TGCGCCAGCAGCCCCTCACTAGCGGGAGCTGGCAATGAGCAGTTCTTC
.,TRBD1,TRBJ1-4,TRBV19,CASSPWDRVNEKLFF,TGTGCCAGTAGTCCGTGGGACAGGGTAAATGAAAAACTGTTTTTT
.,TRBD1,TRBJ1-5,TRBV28,CASSSGTGVLQPQHF,TGTGCCAGCAGCTCCGGGACAGGGGTTCTTCAGCCCCAGCATTTT
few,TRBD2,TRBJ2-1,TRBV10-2,CASTTGLFNNEQFF,TGCGCCAGCACTACGGGACTATTTAACAATGAGCAGTTCTTC
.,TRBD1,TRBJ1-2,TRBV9,CASSVTGGSNYGYTF,TGTGCCAGCAGCGTAACAGGGGGCTCGAACTATGGCTACACCTTC
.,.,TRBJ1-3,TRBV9,CASSVGPQGITSGNTIYF,TGTGCCAGCAGCGTAGGCCCCCAGGGAATAACCTCTGGAAACACCATATATTTT
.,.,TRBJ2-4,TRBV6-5,CASRSGTPGWSIQYF,TGTGCCAGCAGGAGCGGGACACCCGGCTGGAGCATTCAGTACTTC
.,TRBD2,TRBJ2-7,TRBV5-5,CASSVTSESSYEQYF,TGTGCCAGCAGCGTGACTAGCGAGAGCTCCTACGAGCAGTACTTC
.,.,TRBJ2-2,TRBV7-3,CASRRVANTGELFF,TGTGCCAGCAGGAGGGTCGCGAACACCGGGGAGCTGTTTTTT
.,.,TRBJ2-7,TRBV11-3,CASSLEGSGEYF,TGTGCCAGCAGCTTAGAAGGGTCAGGGGAGTACTTC
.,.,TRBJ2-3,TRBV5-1,CASSPGRGQKPYTDTQYF,TGCGCCAGCAGCCCCGGTCGAGGACAGAAACCTTACACAGATACGCAGTATTTT
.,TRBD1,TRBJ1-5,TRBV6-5,CASSSGTGQNQPQHF,TGTGCCAGCAGCTCCGGGACAGGGCAAAATCAGCCCCAGCATTTT
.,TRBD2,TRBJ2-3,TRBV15,CATSRDPVVAGGMDTQYF,TGTGCCACCAGCAGAGATCCGGTGGTAGCGGGGGGGATGGATACGCAGTATTTT
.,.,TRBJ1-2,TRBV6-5,CASSYSTRGEGYTF,TGTGCCAGCAGTTACTCGACCAGGGGAGAAGGCTACACCTTC
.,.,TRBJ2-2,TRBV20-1,CSASRSDGTGELFF,TGCAGTGCTAGTCGGAGTGATGGCACCGGGGAGCTGTTTTTT
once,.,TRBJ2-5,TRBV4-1,CASSQVGIQETQYF,TGCGCCAGCAGCCAAGTCGGGATCCAAGAGACCCAGTACTTC
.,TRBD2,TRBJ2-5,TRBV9,CASGLAGNEETQYF,TGTGCCAGCGGCCTAGCGGGAAATGAAGAGACCCAGTACTTC
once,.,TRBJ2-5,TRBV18,CASSPPLVLEETQYF,TGTGCCAGCTCACCACCGCTGGTACTCGAAGAGACCCAGTACTTC
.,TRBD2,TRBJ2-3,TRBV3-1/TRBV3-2,CASSPGLAGPDTQYF,TGTGCCAGCAGCCCGGGACTAGCGGGACCAGATACGCAGTATTTT
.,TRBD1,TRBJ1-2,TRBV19,CASSPTGPNYGYTF,TGTGCCAGTAGCCCGACAGGGCCAAACTATGGCTACACCTTC